This T cell receptor beta chain was obtained from a study of T cell responses to AZD1222 COVID-19 vaccine. Concerning this clone itself: At the DNA level, this CDR3 is encoded by other sequences in the same sample as well.

The assay was immunoSEQ multiplex PCR, and TCRdb's table has in-frame clones only and misses some. This sample has 110,000 to 150,000 clones; approximately 83% occur once, and the top ten carry roughly 7.3%. V dropped 5 bases and J dropped 0 bases, with 14 bases sitting between them. CDR1 is SEHNR and CDR2 is FQNEAQ in the germline V gene (reference sequence). CDR3 length: 15 residues. Specimen: peripheral blood, collected on day 0 of AZD1222 vaccination. The V gene is TRBV7-9, the J gene TRBJ2-7; D may be TRBD1 (6 bases). The clonotype originates from an adult in good health. CDR3 sequence reads: CASSPRQAYSYEQYF. The CDR3 DNA is TGTGCCAGCAGCCCCAGACAGGCCTACTCCTACGAGCAGTACTTC.